A single T cell receptor (beta chain) is shown here with its context. The sample is drawn from a study of T cell changes during pregnancy in multiple sclerosis. Generated by immunoSEQ multiplex PCR, the TCRdb table keeps only in-frame clones and is missing some. Seen here are 68,000 or so clones, 92% observed once, and the top ten hold approximately 1.5%. CDR1 and CDR2 from the germline V gene are KGHSH and LQKENI. The CDR3 totals 17 residues. J lost 2 bases, V lost 2 bases, and 4 bases had no gene match. This sequence joins TRBV18 and TRBJ1-5; TRBD1 aligns across 12 bases. The clonotype originates from a female donor in good health, enrolled as a control in a pregnancy study. The input for sequencing was peripheral blood, taken in the second trimester of pregnancy. The DNA of the CDR3 is TGTGCCAGCTCACCAGGGACAGGGGGCCGGGGCAATCAGCCCCAGCATTTT. Its protein product is CASSPGTGGRGNQPQHF.